The clone carrying this T cell receptor (beta chain) was seen only a few times. Looked up from germline, CDR1 is MNHNY and CDR2 is SVGAGI (reference sequence). The CDR3 spans 13 residues. The V and J ends lost 11 bases and 5 bases respectively, with 19 bases between them. The sample comes from a study of beta chain features in type 1 diabetes. Expressed TCRB transcripts were sequenced because the entire RNA isolate underwent reverse transcription. Profiled with immunoSEQ multiplex PCR; TCRdb holds only in-frame clones, not every one. There are about 350,000 clones in the sample; less than 20% occur only once, and about 0.044% lies in the top ten.

The chain combines TRBV6-6 with TRBJ2-7, with a tentative D call TRBD2 (6 bases). Material for sequencing was naive CD4+ T cells from blood. The clonotype was recovered from a woman younger than 30 in good health. The chain's CDR3 is CASGGVAGDEQYF. The CDR3 region has the DNA TGTGCCTCCGGGGGAGTCGCCGGGGACGAGCAGTACTTC.